This T cell receptor beta chain was identified during a study of post-analysis software for immune sequencing data. Study overall: The disease courses spanned relapsing-remitting, secondary progressive and progressive-relapsing forms of multiple sclerosis.

The CDR3 consists of 16 residues. Germline lookup yields CDR1 MNHNS and CDR2 SASEGT. Study results and limitations: Relative to controls, patients had a handful of TRBV segments at higher frequency, with TRBV5-6, TRBV5-1 and TRBV20-1 among these. F measure grouped same-batch samples tightly together. Relative to controls, patients with multiple sclerosis showed significantly lower normalized Chao1 diversity.

TCR beta cDNA libraries had unique molecular identifiers. Input amounts of roughly 0.85 to 10 million T cells were used. These gave 500,000 or so cDNA molecules, so each molecule approximated one T cell. TCRdb reanalysed the PCR reads using MiXCR and keeps one entry per CDR3 protein. The sample lists 750,000 to 900,000 distinct CDR3 sequences, about 43% occurring once. Worth noting for this clonotype: Its antigen is undetermined. One end of the junction does not line up with germline, which may come from a read error.

This TCR was recovered from a girl under 18 with multiple sclerosis. Sample: blood. The rearrangement links TRBV6-1 to TRBJ2-7; 8 nucleotides line up with TRBD1. The CDR3 DNA follows: TGTGCCAGTAGTGACCCCCGCCGGACAGGGCGCTACGAGCAGTACTTC. Its translation: CASSDPRRTGRYEQYF.